The present entry profiles one TCR beta chain with its context. The antigen remains unidentified. Deletions cut 5 bases from V and 4 bases from J, with 12 bases between. The CDR3 sequence is 14 residues long. Germline values: CDR1 SGHAT, CDR2 FQNNGV. cDNA synthesis used the whole RNA isolate, giving expressed TCRB sequences. The data were produced by immunoSEQ multiplex PCR, yet TCRdb's version contains in-frame clones alone and is incomplete. The sample yields around 690,000 clones, roughly 12% seen once. The record originates from a study of beta chain features in type 1 diabetes. Study background: The examined sorted cells totaled about 110 million across samples. Findings and limits, study-wide: There were fewer insertions and more deletions at the VDJ junctions of type 1 diabetes patients. PCR might pick shorter templates more often, in the same way for patients and controls. TCRB CDR3s from Type 1 diabetes patients were moderately but significantly shorter in all four CD4+ subsets.

Using CD45RO/CCR7/CD25/CD127/CD95/CD27, CD4+ naive, central memory, regulatory and stem cell-like memory cells were sorted. The origin of this receptor is a man aged 25 to 40 with type 1 diabetes. The sequencing input was naive CD4+ T cells from blood. The J gene is TRBJ1-5, the V gene TRBV11-2, with D perhaps matching TRBD1 (5 bases). CDR3 DNA sequence: TGTGCCAGCAGCCGCCCTCAGGGAAATCAGCCCCAGCATTTT. It translates to CASSRPQGNQPQHF.